Shown below are 5 T cell receptor beta chains from a single sample sequenced in a study of CD8 T cells in ankylosing spondylitis. TCRdb reprocessed the 5' RACE reads with MiXCR, giving one entry per CDR3 protein. Here the sample spans under 250,000 distinct CDR3 sequences, more than 25% being singletons. The sequencing sample was made of blood, either unsorted or a sorted T cell fraction (not recorded which). The receptor source for this set is a male donor with ankylosing spondylitis or in good health (not recorded which).

This clonotype was seen more than once but under ten times. The chain uses TRBV9 and TRBJ2-5; TRBD1 or TRBD2 may be the D gene (7 bases each). The CDR3 extends over 14 amino acids. Germline CDR1 and CDR2: SGDLS and YYNGEE. The V gene lost 4 bases and the J gene lost 4 bases, with 14 bases spanning the gap. This chain's CDR3 is CASSPGGAAETQYF. The DNA of the CDR3 is TGTGCCAGCAGCCCAGGGGGGGCGGCAGAGACCCAGTACTTC.

This clonotype was recorded a few times. This rearrangement joins TRBV29-1 to TRBJ2-2; the D gene is possibly TRBD1 (6 bases). V lost 3 bases and J lost 3, with 11 bases in between. The CDR3 extends over 14 amino acids. Germline values: CDR1 SQVTM, CDR2 ANQGSEA. The CDR3 reads CSVDRGAYTGELFF. DNA for the CDR3: TGCAGCGTTGACAGGGGAGCCTACACCGGGGAGCTGTTTTTT.

This chain uses TRBV20-1 with TRBJ2-7; no definite D call. The CDR3 is made up of 12 amino acids. Trimming took 3 bases from V and 5 from J, leaving 11 bases between them. Germline V gene data show CDR1 as DFQATT and CDR2 as SNEGSKA (reference sequence). CDR3 in amino acids: CSASKGSDEQYF. The CDR3 DNA follows: TGCAGTGCTAGTAAGGGATCCGACGAGCAGTACTTC.

V is TRBV4-1 and J is TRBJ2-6; the D gene could be TRBD1 or TRBD2 (5 bases each). Germline values: CDR1 MGHRA, CDR2 YSYEKL. Trimming left V 0 bases short and J 2 bases short, with 8 bases between. CDR3 length: 16 residues. In DNA form, the CDR3 reads TGCGCCAGCAGCCAAGATGGGGGTACTGGGGCCAACGTCCTGACTTTC. Protein sequence: CASSQDGGTGANVLTF.

The CDR3 DNA reads as TGTGCCATCAGTGAGTCCGGGGGCTTGACCGGGGAGCTGTTTTTT. Amino acid sequence: CAISESGGLTGELFF. J is TRBJ2-2 and V is TRBV10-3; D is tentatively TRBD1 or TRBD2 (6 bases each). Trimming shortened V by 0 bases and J by 5 bases, and 10 bases separated the two germline ends. This CDR3 region has 15 residues. Germline values: CDR1 ENHRY, CDR2 SYGVKD.